This passage covers 5 T cell receptor beta chains from one sample sequenced in a study of blood T cell repertoires in COVID-19. Method: immunoSEQ multiplex PCR; TCRdb's copy keeps in-frame clones and lacks some. The repertoire has 65,000 to 90,000 clones, 70% to 80% of them found once; the top ten carry 16%. Sequenced: peripheral blood. The source is a man between 65 and 85 years old with active or convalescent COVID-19.

This chain joins TRBV5-6 and TRBJ1-1; TRBD1 aligns across 7 bases. Germline CDR1 SGHDT, CDR2 YYEEEE. This CDR3 is built from 16 residues. Trimming took 4 bases from V and 1 from J; bases not matched to a gene: 10. The CDR3 nucleotides read TGTGCCAGCAGCCGATATCGGGACAGAGAGAACACTGAAGCTTTCTTT. Translation: CASSRYRDRENTEAFF.

V gene TRBV29-1 combines with J gene TRBJ2-1; tentatively, D is TRBD1 (6 bases). Germline V gene lookup returns CDR1 SQVTM and CDR2 ANQGSEA. V was shortened by 3 bases and J by 6 bases, with 12 bases between the two germline ends. The length of the CDR3 is 13 residues. CDR3 nucleotide sequence: TGCAGCGTTGACCTGGGGGCCAGCAATGAGCAGTTCTTC. Protein: CSVDLGASNEQFF.

The chain links TRBV4-2 to TRBJ2-2, with TRBD2 identical over 11 bases. Unmatched junction bases numbered 5, after V lost 0 bases and J lost 5 bases. This CDR3 region has 17 residues. Per the germline V gene, CDR1 is LGHNA and CDR2 is YNFKEQ. The CDR3 is CASSQEEGLAVTGELFF. CDR3 sequence (DNA): TGTGCCAGCAGCCAAGAGGAGGGACTAGCGGTTACCGGGGAGCTGTTTTTT.

The chain carries TRBV6-1 and TRBJ2-7; TRBD2 agrees at 11 bases. This CDR3 region has 16 residues. V gave up 4 bases and J gave up 1 base; unmatched junction bases: 6. In germline, CDR1 is MNHNS, CDR2 SASEGT. CDR3 protein: CASSARSGGGSYEQYF. The CDR3 DNA follows: TGTGCCAGCAGTGCCCGTAGCGGGGGGGGATCCTACGAGCAGTACTTC.

This clone was counted many times. Other DNA sequences in the same sample also yield this CDR3. The V call is TRBV19, the J call TRBJ1-2, with 7 bases lining up with TRBD1. Germline assignment: CDR1 LNHDA and CDR2 SQIVND (reference sequence). V shed 4 bases, J shed 4 bases, and the junction held 6 bases outside the gene matches. The CDR3 has 14 residues. The CDR3 here is CASSRGQASYGYTF. CDR3 nucleotide sequence: TGTGCCAGTAGTAGAGGACAGGCCTCCTATGGCTACACCTTC.